The 20 T cell receptor beta chains listed next were all sequenced from one sample in a study of blood T cell repertoires in COVID-19. Some clones are missing from TCRdb's copy, which holds only in-frame ones; the method was immunoSEQ multiplex PCR. Seen here are under 200,000 clones, about 85% observed once, and the top ten hold roughly 4.5%. What was sequenced was peripheral blood. The receptors derive from a woman of 80 years or more with acute or convalescent COVID-19.

The rearrangement uses TRBV6-2 or TRBV6-3 and TRBJ1-1, with TRBD1 identical over 7 bases. CDR3 length equals 15 residues. V trimming: 5 bases; J trimming: 4 bases; junction bases outside the gene matches: 10. CDR1 and CDR2 (germline): MNHEY, SVGEGT. The CDR3 protein is CASSPPRGRATEAFF. CDR3 nucleotides: TGTGCCAGCAGTCCGCCGAGGGGGCGGGCCACTGAAGCTTTCTTT.

The rearrangement links TRBV7-9 to TRBJ2-2; D unresolved. The germline V gene encodes CDR1 SEHNR and CDR2 FQNEAQ (reference sequence). V was trimmed by 5 bases and J by 0 bases, leaving 13 bases between them. The CDR3 sequence is 16 residues long. The CDR3 DNA sequence: TGTGCCAGCAGCGATATTGCGACACCGAACACCGGGGAGCTGTTTTTT. Translated, it gives CASSDIATPNTGELFF.

This chain uses TRBV6-5 with TRBJ1-5, with 7 bases aligning to TRBD1. The J segment lost 7 bases and the V segment lost 7 bases, leaving 10 bases of the junction unmatched. This CDR3 has 14 amino acids. Germline lookup yields CDR1 MNHEY and CDR2 SVGAGI. The CDR3 sequence is CASNAGQAGQPQHF. The CDR3 coding sequence is TGTGCCAGCAATGCAGGACAGGCAGGACAGCCCCAGCATTTT.

The gene calls are TRBV7-2 and TRBJ2-7, with 12 bases fitting TRBD2. V dropped 6 bases and J dropped 5; count of bases not matched to a gene: 8. Germline CDR1 is SGHTA and CDR2 is FQGNSA. The CDR3 contains 15 residues. CDR3 DNA sequence: TGTGCCAGCAGGGATAAACCTAGCGGGAGGGACGAGCAGTACTTC. Residues: CASRDKPSGRDEQYF.

The chain has TRBV18 and TRBJ2-2, with D possibly being TRBD2 (5 bases). V shed 3 bases and J shed 7 bases, with 6 bases lying between them. The length of the CDR3 is 12 residues. Germline CDR1 KGHSH, CDR2 LQKENI. Here the CDR3 DNA reads TGTGCCAGCTCACCCCGGGACGGGGAGCTGTTTTTT. Translation: CASSPRDGELFF.

The chain carries TRBV29-1 and TRBJ2-1; 12 positions agree with TRBD2. This CDR3 has 16 residues. The J segment lost 1 base and the V segment lost 6 bases, leaving 7 bases of the junction unmatched. Germline V lookup: CDR1 SQVTM, CDR2 ANQGSEA. The CDR3 loop is CSVRLAGALSYNEQFF. CDR3 bases: TGCAGCGTACGACTAGCGGGAGCCTTGTCCTACAATGAGCAGTTCTTC.

This rearrangement joins TRBV2 to TRBJ2-1, with 9 bases that match TRBD1. Germline CDR1 SNHLY, CDR2 FYNNEI. V was pared by 7 bases and J by 9 bases, with 13 bases of the junction left unmatched. The length of the CDR3 is 15 residues. CDR3 nucleotides: TGTGCCAGCAATAGGGGACAGGGAGTTTTTGCTGAGCAGTTCTTC. Translation: CASNRGQGVFAEQFF.

The V gene is TRBV29-1, the J gene TRBJ2-5; weak D call: TRBD1 (7 bases). The CDR3 has 14 residues. Between the trimmed V and J ends, which lost 3 bases and 7 bases, there was a span of 18 bases. Per germline, CDR1 SQVTM and CDR2 ANQGSEA. The CDR3 sequence is CSVEAGQVGGTQYF. The CDR3 nucleotides are TGCAGCGTTGAGGCCGGACAGGTGGGGGGGACCCAGTACTTC. Full variable domain (missing parts from reference TRBV29-1 and TRBJ2-5): SAVISQKPSRDICQRGTSLTIQCQVDSQVTMMFWYRQQPGQSLTLIATANQGSEATYESGFVIDKFPISRPNLTFSTLTVSNMSPEDSSIYLCSVEAGQVGGTQYFGPGTRLLVL.

This clone was detected only once. In DNA form, the CDR3 reads TGTGCCAGCAGCGCCGGACTGAACTATGGCTACACCTTC. Protein: CASSAGLNYGYTF. This chain joins TRBV7-3 and TRBJ1-2; D remains unclear. CDR3 length: 13 amino acids. CDR1 and CDR2 (germline): SGHTA, FQGTGA. The ends were cut back, 5 bases at V and 2 bases at J, with 9 bases in the middle.

This clone came up a few times. The chain employs TRBV6-5 and TRBJ2-2, with TRBD1 as a possible D gene (6 bases). V lost 8 bases, J lost 1 base, and 14 bases lay in between. Per the germline V gene, CDR1 is MNHEY and CDR2 is SVGAGI. This CDR3 is 15 amino acids long. The CDR3 protein is CASPTGTMNTGELFF. CDR3 in DNA: TGTGCCAGCCCTACCGGGACAATGAACACCGGGGAGCTGTTTTTT.

The CDR3 here is CASSKGGTGNTIYF. CDR3 DNA sequence: TGTGCCAGTAGTAAGGGCGGGACTGGAAACACCATATATTTT. This sequence joins TRBV19 and TRBJ1-3; no clear D gene. Germline CDR1 is LNHDA and CDR2 is SQIVND (reference sequence). V lost 4 bases, J lost 2 bases, and 9 bases lay in between. This CDR3 spans 14 amino acids.

The CDR3 coding sequence is TGCGCCAGCAGCTTGTCCAGAGGGACTCGGTACGAGCAGTACTTC. This codes for CASSLSRGTRYEQYF. The gene calls are TRBV5-1 and TRBJ2-7, with a weak D call TRBD2 (6 bases). The V gene lost 1 base and the J gene lost 4 bases, with 15 bases spanning the gap. Germline CDR1 reads SGHRS; CDR2 reads YFSETQ. This CDR3 contains 15 residues.

The CDR3 DNA reads as TGTGCCAGCCATGGGGCCGTGAACACTGAAGCTTTCTTT. It codes for CASHGAVNTEAFF. V and J are TRBV12-3 or TRBV12-4 and TRBJ1-1; possibly TRBD1 for D (5 bases). Trimming cost V 8 bases and J 0 bases, with 10 bases left between them. The CDR3 length is 13 residues.

This sequence joins TRBV27 and TRBJ2-7; 8 nucleotides agree with TRBD1. Trimming removed 3 bases from V and 2 bases from J; junction bases left unmatched: 6. Looked up from germline, CDR1 is MNHEY and CDR2 is SMNVEV (reference sequence). CDR3 size: 15 residues. CDR3 sequence reads: CASSFGQGHTYEQYF. The CDR3 DNA reads TGTGCCAGCAGTTTTGGACAGGGCCATACCTACGAGCAGTACTTC.

CDR3 in DNA: TGTGCCACCTGGACTACTATCTACAATGAGCAGTTCTTC. Amino acids: CATWTTIYNEQFF. The V and J genes are TRBV3-1 (or the pseudogene TRBV3-2) and TRBJ2-1, with TRBD2 as a possible D gene (6 bases). CDR1 is LGHDT and CDR2 is YNNKEL in the germline V gene (reference sequence). This CDR3 spans 13 amino acids. Between the trimmed V and J ends, which lost 10 bases and 3 bases, there was a span of 13 bases.

The chain employs TRBV18 and TRBJ2-2; TRBD1 agrees at 8 bases. With V trimmed by 3 bases and J by 5 bases, 14 bases remained unmatched. This CDR3 spans 18 amino acids. Germline V CDR1 and CDR2: KGHSH, LQKENI. CDR3 sequence: CASSPPRGRKSVTGELFF. CDR3 bases: TGTGCCAGCTCACCGCCCAGGGGGCGTAAAAGTGTTACCGGGGAGCTGTTTTTT.

The V call is TRBV30, the J call TRBJ1-4; D is uncertain. Trimming pared 5 bases from V and 7 bases from J, leaving 17 bases between. The V gene's germline CDR1 is GTSNPN and CDR2 SVGIG (reference sequence). The CDR3 consists of 14 residues. CDR3 nucleotides: TGTGCCTGGCGACGTCGAGGTGATGCTGAAAAACTGTTTTTT. Translating gives CAWRRRGDAEKLFF.

This chain joins TRBV27 and TRBJ1-2; 9 bases line up with TRBD1. CDR3 length: 15 amino acids. Germline-derived CDR1 and CDR2 are MNHEY and SMNVEV (reference sequence). J was trimmed by 7 bases and V by 8 bases; bases with no gene match: 14. In nucleotides, the CDR3 is TGTGCCAGCCAGCCGGGACAGGGTTCGGCGGGTGGCTACACCTTC. Its protein product is CASQPGQGSAGGYTF.

The chain uses TRBV28 and TRBJ2-7, with 14 bases fitting TRBD2. The CDR3 extends over 17 amino acids. Trimming cost V 5 bases and J 6 bases; bases outside gene matches: 12. Germline V gene lookup returns CDR1 MDHEN and CDR2 SYDVKM. The CDR3 nucleotides read TGTGCCAGCAGTCATTCACTGGGACTAGCGGGAGTCGGCGAGCAGTACTTC. This sequence encodes CASSHSLGLAGVGEQYF.

In its sample, this clone was seen once. V and J are TRBV20-1 and TRBJ2-7; possibly TRBD1 for D (6 bases). The length of the CDR3 is 12 residues. CDR1 and CDR2 from the germline V gene are DFQATT and SNEGSKA (reference sequence). Trimming took off 3 bases at V and 5 bases at J, with 11 bases between the two ends. The CDR3 coding sequence is TGCAGTGCTAGTCTGGGGGCCAACGAGCAGTACTTC. As protein: CSASLGANEQYF.